Listed below are T cell receptor beta chains from one sample, sequenced in a study of shared clonotypes between healthy human individuals. Profiled with immunoSEQ multiplex PCR; TCRdb holds only in-frame clones, not every one. The sample holds 400,000 to 500,000 clones, less than 80% seen once. Material for sequencing was PBMCs. These receptors were obtained from a woman aged 40 to 50 in good health. Some clones in this sample may be carry-over from other donors' samples. CDR3s include the opening cysteine and the closing phenylalanine or tryptophan.

v_call	j_call	cdr3_aa
TRBV6-4	TRBJ2-2	CASSDSEESTGELFF
TRBV10-3	TRBJ1-3	CAISARGGGPSSGNTIYF
TRBV11-2	TRBJ2-7	CASSLTGTYEQYF
TRBV2	TRBJ2-7	CASSGTGYEQYF
TRBV18	TRBJ1-1	CASSPYITGPEYEAFF
TRBV30	TRBJ2-4	CAWSSRGRENIQYF
TRBV7-2	TRBJ2-5	CASSLRRTSGWQETQYF
TRBV6-1	TRBJ1-1	CASSETESRTEAFF
TRBV28	TRBJ2-5	CASSFTSYETQYF
TRBV9	TRBJ1-5	CASSVGENQPQHF